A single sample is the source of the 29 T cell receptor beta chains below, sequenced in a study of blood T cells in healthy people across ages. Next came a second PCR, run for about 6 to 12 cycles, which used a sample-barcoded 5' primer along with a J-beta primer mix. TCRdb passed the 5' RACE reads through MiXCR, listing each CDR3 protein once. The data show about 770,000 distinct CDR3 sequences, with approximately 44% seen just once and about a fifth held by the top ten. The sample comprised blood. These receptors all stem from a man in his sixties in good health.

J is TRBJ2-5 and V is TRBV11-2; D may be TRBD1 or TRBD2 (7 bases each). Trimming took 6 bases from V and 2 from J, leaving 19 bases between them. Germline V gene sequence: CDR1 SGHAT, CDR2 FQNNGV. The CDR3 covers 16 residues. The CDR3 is CASSPAGGLKQETQYF. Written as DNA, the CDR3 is TGTGCCAGCAGTCCGGCAGGGGGACTAAAGCAAGAGACCCAGTACTTC. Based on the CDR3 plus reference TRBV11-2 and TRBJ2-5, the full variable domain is EAGVAQSPRYKIIEKRQSVAFWCNPISGHATLYWYQQILGQGPKLLIQFQNNGVVDDSQLPKDRFSAERLKGVDSTLKIQPAKLEDSAVYLCASSPAGGLKQETQYFGPGTRLLVL.

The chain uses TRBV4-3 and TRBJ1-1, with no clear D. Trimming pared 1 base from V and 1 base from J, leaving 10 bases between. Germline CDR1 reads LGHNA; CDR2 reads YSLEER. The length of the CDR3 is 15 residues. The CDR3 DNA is TGCGCCAGCAGCCAAGTAATGGGAACGAACACTGAAGCTTTCTTT. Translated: CASSQVMGTNTEAFF.

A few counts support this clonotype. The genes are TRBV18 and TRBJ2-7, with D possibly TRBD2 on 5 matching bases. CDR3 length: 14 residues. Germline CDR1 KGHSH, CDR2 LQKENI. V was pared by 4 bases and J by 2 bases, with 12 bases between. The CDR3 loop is CASSLASEAYEQYF. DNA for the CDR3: TGTGCCAGCTCACTCGCGTCGGAGGCCTACGAGCAGTACTTC.

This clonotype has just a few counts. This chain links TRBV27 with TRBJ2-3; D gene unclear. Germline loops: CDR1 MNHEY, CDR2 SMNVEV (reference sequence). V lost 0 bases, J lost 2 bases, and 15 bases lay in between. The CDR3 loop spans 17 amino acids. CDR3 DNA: TGTGCCAGCAGTTTATCAAGTTCCTCATTATACACAGATACGCAGTATTTT. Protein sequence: CASSLSSSSLYTDTQYF.

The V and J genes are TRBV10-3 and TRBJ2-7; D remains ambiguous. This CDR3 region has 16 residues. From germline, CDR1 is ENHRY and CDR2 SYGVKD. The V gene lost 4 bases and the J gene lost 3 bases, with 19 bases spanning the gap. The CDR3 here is CAISGPRSHSIYEQYF. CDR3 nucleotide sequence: TGTGCCATCAGTGGTCCGCGGAGCCACTCTATCTACGAGCAGTACTTC.

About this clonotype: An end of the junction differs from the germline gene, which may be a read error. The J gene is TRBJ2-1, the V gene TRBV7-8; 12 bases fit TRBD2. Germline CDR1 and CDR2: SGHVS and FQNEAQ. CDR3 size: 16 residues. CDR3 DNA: TGTGCCAGCAGTTTTACCCGACTAGCGGGGGACAATGAGCGGTTCTTC. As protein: CASSFTRLAGDNERFF.

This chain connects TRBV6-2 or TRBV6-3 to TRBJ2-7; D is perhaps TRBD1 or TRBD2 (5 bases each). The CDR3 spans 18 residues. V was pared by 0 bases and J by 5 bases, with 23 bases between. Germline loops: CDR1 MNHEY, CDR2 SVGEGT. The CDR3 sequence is CASSYSSSVAGIGDEQYF. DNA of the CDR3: TGTGCCAGCAGTTACTCGAGCTCTGTGGCGGGTATAGGGGACGAGCAGTACTTC.

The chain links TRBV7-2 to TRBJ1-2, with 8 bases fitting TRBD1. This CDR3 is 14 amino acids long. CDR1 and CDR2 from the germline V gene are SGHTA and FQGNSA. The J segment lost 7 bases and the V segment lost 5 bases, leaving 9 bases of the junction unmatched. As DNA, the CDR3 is TGTGCCAGCAGCCCAATAACAGGGGGGGGTGGCTACACCTTC. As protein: CASSPITGGGGYTF.

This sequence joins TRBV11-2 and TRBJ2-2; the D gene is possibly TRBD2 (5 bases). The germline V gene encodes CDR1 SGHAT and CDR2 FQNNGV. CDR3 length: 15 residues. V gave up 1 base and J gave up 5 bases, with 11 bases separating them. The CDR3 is CASSLVGSSTGELFF. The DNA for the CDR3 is TGTGCCAGCAGCTTAGTGGGGAGTTCAACCGGGGAGCTGTTTTTT.

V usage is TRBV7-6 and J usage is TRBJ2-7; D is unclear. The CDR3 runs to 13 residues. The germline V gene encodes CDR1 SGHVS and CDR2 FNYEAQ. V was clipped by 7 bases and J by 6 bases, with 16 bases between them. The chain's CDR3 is CASNLTSGPEQYF. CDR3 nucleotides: TGTGCCAGCAACCTTACATCAGGTCCCGAGCAGTACTTC.

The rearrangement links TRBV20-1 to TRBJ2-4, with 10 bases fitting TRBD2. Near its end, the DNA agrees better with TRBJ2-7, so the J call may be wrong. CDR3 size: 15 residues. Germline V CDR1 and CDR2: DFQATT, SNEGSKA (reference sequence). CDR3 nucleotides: TGCAGTGCTAGAGATGGGATAGCGGGAGGCAACGAGCAGTACTTC. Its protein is CSARDGIAGGNEQYF.

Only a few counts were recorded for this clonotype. CDR3 amino acids: CASSARQFQYNSPLHF. CDR3 DNA sequence: TGCGCCAGCAGCGCCCGGCAGTTTCAATATAATTCACCCCTCCACTTT. The chain has TRBV5-1 and TRBJ1-6; D is ambiguous. Trimming left V 4 bases short and J 4 bases short, with 15 bases between. The CDR3 extends over 16 amino acids. CDR1 SGHRS and CDR2 YFSETQ come from the germline V gene.

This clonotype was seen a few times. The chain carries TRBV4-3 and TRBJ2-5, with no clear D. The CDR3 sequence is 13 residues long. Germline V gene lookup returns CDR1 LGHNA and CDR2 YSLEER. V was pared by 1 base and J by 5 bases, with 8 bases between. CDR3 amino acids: CASSQARWETQYF. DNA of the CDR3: TGCGCCAGCAGCCAAGCTAGATGGGAGACCCAGTACTTC.

CDR3 bases: TGCAGTGCGGCGTCTGGACATCAAATAGAGACCCAGTACTTC. Protein product: CSAASGHQIETQYF. The rearrangement links TRBV20-1 to TRBJ2-5, with D possibly matching TRBD1 (5 bases). This CDR3 has 14 residues. V was pared by 6 bases and J by 4 bases, with 18 bases between. Germline-derived CDR1 and CDR2 are DFQATT and SNEGSKA (reference sequence).

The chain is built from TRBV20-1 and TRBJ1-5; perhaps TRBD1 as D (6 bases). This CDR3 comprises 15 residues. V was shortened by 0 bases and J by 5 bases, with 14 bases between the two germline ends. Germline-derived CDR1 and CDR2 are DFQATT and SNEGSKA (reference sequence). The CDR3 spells CSAREGQSRHQPQHF. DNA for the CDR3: TGCAGTGCTAGAGAAGGACAGTCGCGGCATCAGCCCCAGCATTTT.

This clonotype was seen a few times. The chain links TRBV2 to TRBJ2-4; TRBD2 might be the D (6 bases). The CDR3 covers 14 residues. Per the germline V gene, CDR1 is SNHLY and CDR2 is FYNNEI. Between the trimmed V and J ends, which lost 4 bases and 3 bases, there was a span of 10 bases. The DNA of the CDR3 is TGTGCCAGCAGTGGAGGAGGGTTCAAAAACATTCAGTACTTC. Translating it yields CASSGGGFKNIQYF. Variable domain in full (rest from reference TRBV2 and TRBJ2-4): EPEVTQTPSHQVTQMGQEVILRCVPISNHLYFYWYRQILGQKVEFLVSFYNNEISEKSEIFDDQFSVERPDGSNFTLKIRSTKLEDSAMYFCASSGGGFKNIQYFGAGTRLSVL.

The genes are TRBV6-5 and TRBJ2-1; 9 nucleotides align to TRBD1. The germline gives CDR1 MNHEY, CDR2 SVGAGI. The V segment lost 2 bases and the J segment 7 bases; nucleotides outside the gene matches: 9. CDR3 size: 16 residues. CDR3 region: CASSYDRTGVRNEQFF. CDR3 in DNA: TGTGCCAGCAGTTACGACCGGACAGGGGTTAGAAATGAGCAGTTCTTC.

CDR3 sequence (DNA): TGTGCCAGCAGCTCCATCGGGGGGAGCACAGATACGCAGTATTTT. This sequence encodes CASSSIGGSTDTQYF. The chain recombines TRBV7-9 with TRBJ2-3; 7 bases map to TRBD2. CDR1 and CDR2 (germline): SEHNR, FQNEAQ (reference sequence). CDR3 length equals 15 residues. Unmatched junction bases numbered 4, after V lost 4 bases and J lost 0 bases.

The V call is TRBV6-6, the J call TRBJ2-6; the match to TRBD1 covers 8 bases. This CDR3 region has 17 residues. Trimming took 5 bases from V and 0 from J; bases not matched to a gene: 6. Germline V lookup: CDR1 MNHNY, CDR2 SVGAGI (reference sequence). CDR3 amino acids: CASSTSGGISGANVLTF. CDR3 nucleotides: TGTGCCAGCAGTACGTCAGGGGGCATCTCTGGGGCCAACGTCCTGACTTTC.

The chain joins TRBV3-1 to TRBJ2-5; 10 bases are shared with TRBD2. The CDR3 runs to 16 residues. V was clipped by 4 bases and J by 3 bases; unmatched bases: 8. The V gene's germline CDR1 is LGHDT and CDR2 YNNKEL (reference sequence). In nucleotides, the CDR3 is TGTGCCAGCAGCCGAAGTGAAGCGGGGGGGAAAGAGACCCAGTACTTC. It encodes CASSRSEAGGKETQYF.

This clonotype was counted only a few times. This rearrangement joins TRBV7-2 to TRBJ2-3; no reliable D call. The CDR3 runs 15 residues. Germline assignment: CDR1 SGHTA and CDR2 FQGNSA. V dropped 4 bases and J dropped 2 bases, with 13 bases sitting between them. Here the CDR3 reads CASSSLTDPTDTQYF. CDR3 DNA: TGTGCCAGCAGCTCCTTGACGGACCCCACAGATACGCAGTATTTT.

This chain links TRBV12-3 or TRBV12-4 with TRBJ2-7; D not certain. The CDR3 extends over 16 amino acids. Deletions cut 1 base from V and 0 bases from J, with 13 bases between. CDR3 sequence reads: CASSLGTNTHSYEQYF. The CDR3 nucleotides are TGTGCCAGCAGTTTAGGGACCAACACCCACTCCTACGAGCAGTACTTC.

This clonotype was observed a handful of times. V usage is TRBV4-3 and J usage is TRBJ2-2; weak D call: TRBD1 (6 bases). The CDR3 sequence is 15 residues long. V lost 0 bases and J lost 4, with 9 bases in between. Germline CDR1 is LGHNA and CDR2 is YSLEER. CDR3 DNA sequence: TGCGCCAGCAGCCAAGAGGCGACAGGCACCGGGGAGCTGTTTTTT. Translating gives CASSQEATGTGELFF.

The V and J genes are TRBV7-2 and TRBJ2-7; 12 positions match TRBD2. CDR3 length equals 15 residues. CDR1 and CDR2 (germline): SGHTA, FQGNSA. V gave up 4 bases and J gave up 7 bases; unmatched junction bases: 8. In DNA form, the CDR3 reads TGTGCCAGCAGCTCATCTAGCGGGGGGGCTCGGGAGCAGTACTTC. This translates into CASSSSSGGAREQYF.

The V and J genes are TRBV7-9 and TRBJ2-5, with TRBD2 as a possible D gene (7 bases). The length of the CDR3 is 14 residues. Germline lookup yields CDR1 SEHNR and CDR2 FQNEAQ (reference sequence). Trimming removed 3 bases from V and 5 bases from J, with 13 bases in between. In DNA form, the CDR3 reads TGTGCCAGCAGCTTCACACAGGGAGGGGAGACCCAGTACTTC. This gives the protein CASSFTQGGETQYF. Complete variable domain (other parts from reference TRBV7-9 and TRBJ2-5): DTGVSQNPRHKITKRGQNVTFRCDPISEHNRLYWYRQTLGQGPEFLTYFQNEAQLEKSRLLSDRFSAERPKGSFSTLEIQRTEQGDSAMYLCASSFTQGGETQYFGPGTRLLVL.

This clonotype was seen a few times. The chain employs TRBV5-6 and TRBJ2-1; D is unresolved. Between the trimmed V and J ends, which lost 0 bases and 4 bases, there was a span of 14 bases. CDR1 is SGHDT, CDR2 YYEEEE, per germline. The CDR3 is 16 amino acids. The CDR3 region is CASSLDLGIDYNEQFF. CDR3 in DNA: TGTGCCAGCAGCTTGGATTTGGGGATTGATTACAATGAGCAGTTCTTC.

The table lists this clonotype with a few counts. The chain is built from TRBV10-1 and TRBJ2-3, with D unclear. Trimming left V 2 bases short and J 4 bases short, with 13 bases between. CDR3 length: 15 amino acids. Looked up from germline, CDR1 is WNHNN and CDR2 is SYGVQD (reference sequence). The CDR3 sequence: CASSEADTRPDTQYF. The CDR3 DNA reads TGCGCCAGCAGTGAGGCTGACACCCGGCCAGATACGCAGTATTTT.

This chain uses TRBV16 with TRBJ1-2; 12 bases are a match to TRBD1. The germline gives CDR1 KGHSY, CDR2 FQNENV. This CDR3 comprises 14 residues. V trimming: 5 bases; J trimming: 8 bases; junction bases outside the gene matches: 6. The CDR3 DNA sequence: TGTGCCAGCAGCGGGACAGGGGGCGCTTGCGGCTACACCTTC. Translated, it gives CASSGTGGACGYTF. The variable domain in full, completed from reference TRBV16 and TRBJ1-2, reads GEEVAQTPKHLVRGEGQKAKLYCAPIKGHSYVFWYQQVLKNEFKFLISFQNENVFDETGMPKERFSAKCLPNSPCSLEIQATKLEDSAVYFCASSGTGGACGYTFGSGTRLTVV.

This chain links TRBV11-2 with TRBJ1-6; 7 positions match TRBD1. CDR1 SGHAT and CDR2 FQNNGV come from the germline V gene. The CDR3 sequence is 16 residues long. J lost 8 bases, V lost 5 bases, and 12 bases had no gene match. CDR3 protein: CASSDTDRVRDSPLHF. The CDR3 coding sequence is TGTGCCAGCAGCGACACTGACAGGGTTCGGGATTCACCCCTCCACTTT.